This TCR beta chain emerged from a study of radiation and T cells in renal cell carcinoma. Time point here: blood 2 weeks post-SBRT. Treatment in this sample: 15 Gy SBRT to primary tumor, nephrectomy 4 weeks later. After SBRT, blood was collected at 2 and 4 weeks, plus baseline. Regarding this clone: Its specificity is not known.

Profiling relied on immunoSEQ multiplex PCR, and the TCRdb table lists in-frame clones only, not all of them. Of about 47,000 clones listed, 80% are singletons. General study findings and limits: Baseline intratumoral clonotype presence is unknown without pretreatment biopsies.

The CDR3 totals 11 residues. Germline CDR1 and CDR2: MNHEY and SMNVEV (reference sequence). V was shortened by 6 bases and J by 7 bases, with 7 bases between the two germline ends. The clonotype was recovered from a woman between 65 and 79 years old with renal cell carcinoma. Sequenced material: blood, taken from a patient whose treatment included radiotherapy and nephrectomy. The chain employs TRBV27 and TRBJ2-1; D gene ambiguous. CDR3 sequence (DNA): TGTGCCAGCAGGACGTGGAATGAGCAGTTCTTC. This encodes CASRTWNEQFF.